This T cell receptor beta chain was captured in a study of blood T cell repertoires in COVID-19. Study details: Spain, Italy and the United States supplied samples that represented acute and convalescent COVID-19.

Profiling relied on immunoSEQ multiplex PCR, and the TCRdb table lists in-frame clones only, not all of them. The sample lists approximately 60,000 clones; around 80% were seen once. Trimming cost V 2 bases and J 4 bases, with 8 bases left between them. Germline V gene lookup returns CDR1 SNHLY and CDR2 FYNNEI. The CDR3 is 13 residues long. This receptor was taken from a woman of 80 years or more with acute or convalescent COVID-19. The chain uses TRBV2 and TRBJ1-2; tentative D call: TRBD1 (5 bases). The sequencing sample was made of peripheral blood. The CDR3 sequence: CASSERGLYGYTF. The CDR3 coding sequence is TGTGCCAGCAGTGAAAGGGGCCTCTATGGCTACACCTTC.